This TCR beta chain was identified during a study of T cell repertoires in cytomegalovirus infection. Points from the study as a whole: The ex vivo response was dominated by HLA-C-restricted CMV-specific TCR beta clonotypes.

V gave up 5 bases and J gave up 7 bases; unmatched junction bases: 8. The CDR3 length is 15 residues. Germline loops: CDR1 SGHTA, CDR2 FQGNSA. TCRdb re-called the reads through MiXCR, storing one row per CDR3 protein. The sample includes approximately 70,000 distinct CDR3 sequences, 22% of them seen just once. This clonotype was picked up many times. The target antigen is unknown. The TCR comes from a human donor in good health (CMV status not recorded). Some clones in this sample may be carry-over from other donors' samples. The chain recombines TRBV7-2 with TRBJ1-4; 9 nucleotides line up with TRBD1. The sequencing sample was made of PBMCs, sequenced either directly or after in vitro stimulation (not recorded which). Here the CDR3 reads CASSAHRGPGEKLFF. The CDR3 DNA reads as TGTGCCAGCAGCGCCCACAGGGGGCCGGGTGAAAAACTGTTTTTT. Filled out from reference TRBV7-2 and TRBJ1-4, the complete variable domain reads GAGVSQSPSNKVTEKGKDVELRCDPISGHTALYWYRQSLGQGLEFLIYFQGNSAPDKSGLPSDRFSAERTGGSVSTLTIQRTQQEDSAVYLCASSAHRGPGEKLFFGSGTQLSVL.